The 21 T cell receptor beta chains below were found in one sample sequenced in a study of T-cell reconstitution after alpha-beta-depleted transplantation in children (dated by TCRdb to 2015 to 2016). Libraries came from PCR. TCRdb names Illumina HiSeq 2500 as the instrument used. TCR libraries were prepared with molecular barcoding, using unique molecular identifiers to normalize TCRbeta repertoire quantification. TCRdb took the public reads, trimmed them with fastp at Q25, ran MiXCR for clone calling and kept in-frame beta chains. Each record represents a unique CDR3 protein, reported with the most common genes and DNA among its rows. The sample has about 980,000 distinct CDR3 sequences on record, about 29% of them singletons. The top ten hold roughly 30% of the sample. Taken with the paper, the label for treatment or condition translates to: allogeneic hematopoietic cell transplantation with graft depleted of TCRalphabeta T cells and CD19 B cells.

Sequencing was performed on PBMCs, mostly from graft donor cells, taken 360 days after TCRalphabeta/CD19-depleted stem cell transplant. The receptor set was obtained from a boy under two years old who had a stem cell transplant for SCID, so the T cells may come from the graft donor.

This clonotype was seen a single time. This sequence joins TRBV12-3 or TRBV12-4 and TRBJ2-3; 12 bases fit TRBD1. The CDR3 covers 16 residues. The J segment lost 7 bases and the V segment lost 3 bases, leaving 8 bases of the junction unmatched. In nucleotides, the CDR3 is TGTGCCAGCAGTTTTAACCCCGGGACAGGGGGCAATACGCAGTATTTT. Translating it yields CASSFNPGTGGNTQYF.

This clonotype was found a few times. This chain uses TRBV5-1 with TRBJ2-5, with D perhaps given as TRBD1 or TRBD2 (5 bases each). The V and J ends lost 0 bases and 5 bases respectively, with 11 bases between them. CDR1 and CDR2 from the germline V gene are SGHRS and YFSETQ. This CDR3 has 14 amino acids. The CDR3 spells CASSLGQGVETQYF. CDR3 bases: TGCGCCAGCAGCTTGGGCCAGGGAGTGGAGACCCAGTACTTC.

The rearrangement joins TRBV12-3 or TRBV12-4 to TRBJ2-2; D not resolved. Trimming pared 3 bases from V and 0 bases from J, leaving 8 bases between. This CDR3 has 15 residues. CDR3 amino acids: CASSFGKTNTGELFF. In DNA, the CDR3 is TGTGCCAGCAGTTTTGGAAAAACGAACACCGGGGAGCTGTTTTTT.

This clonotype was seen only a few times. One end of the junction is discordant with germline, which a read error may explain. The rearrangement links TRBV10-3 to TRBJ2-5, with TRBD2 matching over 8 bases. Germline V gene data show CDR1 as ENHRY and CDR2 as SYGVKD. The CDR3 has 15 residues. CDR3 nucleotides: TGTGCCATCAGGGAGTCCGGGACTAGTTCAGAGACCCAGTACTTC. Protein: CAIRESGTSSETQYF.

This chain links TRBV15 with TRBJ2-7; D may be TRBD1 (6 bases). Germline loops: CDR1 LNHNV, CDR2 YYDKDF (reference sequence). The ends were cut back, 2 bases at V and 3 bases at J, with 8 bases in the middle. This CDR3 has 13 amino acids. This chain's CDR3 is CATSRNRDYEQYF. The CDR3 DNA reads TGTGCCACCAGCAGAAACAGGGACTACGAGCAGTACTTC.

This clonotype was recorded a few times. CDR3 loop: CSARSGGRETQYF. The CDR3 nucleotides read TGCAGTGCCCGTTCAGGGGGCAGAGAGACCCAGTACTTC. The rearrangement links TRBV20-1 to TRBJ2-5; 8 nucleotides align to TRBD1. Looked up from germline, CDR1 is DFQATT and CDR2 is SNEGSKA (reference sequence). Unmatched junction bases numbered 7, after V lost 6 bases and J lost 4 bases. The CDR3 covers 13 residues.

In its sample, this clonotype was seen a few times. The DNA of the CDR3 is TGCGCCAGCAGCCCTACCCGGGGGGACTACAATGAGCAGTTCTTC. This encodes CASSPTRGDYNEQFF. This rearrangement joins TRBV5-1 to TRBJ2-1; TRBD2 matches at 7 bases. V was pared by 4 bases and J by 3 bases, with 7 bases of the junction left unmatched. The germline V gene encodes CDR1 SGHRS and CDR2 YFSETQ. The CDR3 is 15 residues long.

This chain joins TRBV5-1 and TRBJ2-2; D is possibly TRBD2 (5 bases). The length of the CDR3 is 15 residues. V gave up 1 base and J gave up 7 bases, with 14 bases separating them. CDR1 and CDR2 (germline): SGHRS, YFSETQ. CDR3 bases: TGCGCCAGCAGCTTGTATAAACTAGTTGGCGGGGAGCTGTTTTTT. It is translated as CASSLYKLVGGELFF.

This chain connects TRBV7-3 to TRBJ2-7; D is unclear. CDR1 is SGHTA and CDR2 is FQGTGA in the germline V gene. The CDR3 has 13 residues. The V gene lost 5 bases and the J gene lost 3 bases, with 11 bases spanning the gap. The CDR3 coding sequence is TGTGCCAGCAGCCTTAGGAGCGACTACGAGCAGTACTTC. Its translation: CASSLRSDYEQYF. Variable domain in full (rest from reference TRBV7-3 and TRBJ2-7): GAGVSQTPSNKVTEKGKYVELRCDPISGHTALYWYRQSLGQGPEFLIYFQGTGAADDSGLPNDRFFAVRPEGSVSTLKIQRTERGDSAVYLCASSLRSDYEQYFGPGTRLTVT.

This clonotype was seen a few times. The chain recombines TRBV5-6 with TRBJ2-7; weak D call: TRBD1 (5 bases). The germline V and J ends were trimmed by 4 bases and 1 base, with 33 bases remaining between them. This CDR3 contains 21 residues. The germline V gene has CDR1 SGHDT and CDR2 YYEEEE. The CDR3 reads CASSPSTNAAWGGFFSYEQYF. In DNA form, the CDR3 reads TGTGCCAGCAGCCCTTCCACCAATGCAGCCTGGGGCGGTTTCTTTTCCTACGAGCAGTACTTC.

This clonotype was counted between two and nine times. The genes are TRBV29-1 and TRBJ2-2; no firm D call. The germline CDR1 and CDR2 sequences are SQVTM and ANQGSEA. The germline V and J ends were trimmed by 1 base and 4 bases, with 16 bases remaining between them. This CDR3 region has 16 residues. The CDR3 loop is CSVEVGVGSATGELFF. CDR3 nucleotides: TGCAGCGTTGAAGTTGGGGTGGGATCGGCCACCGGGGAGCTGTTTTTT.

The chain is built from TRBV28 and TRBJ2-1; no clear D. Germline CDR1 MDHEN, CDR2 SYDVKM. CDR3 length: 11 residues. Trimming left V 6 bases short and J 8 bases short, with 8 bases between. As DNA, the CDR3 is TGTGCCAGCAGCCCTACTTATGAGCAGTTCTTC. As protein: CASSPTYEQFF.

This clonotype was observed a few times. The chain recombines TRBV5-1 with TRBJ1-2; maybe TRBD1 (6 bases). V lost 3 bases to trimming and J lost 6 bases, with 18 bases between them. Germline CDR1 and CDR2: SGHRS and YFSETQ. The CDR3 extends over 15 amino acids. CDR3 bases: TGCGCCAGCAGCTCGTCGGGGTTTACAGGGAATGGCTACACCTTC. The encoded protein is CASSSSGFTGNGYTF.

The chain uses TRBV12-3 or TRBV12-4 and TRBJ1-2; maybe TRBD1 (5 bases). Between the trimmed V and J ends, which lost 3 bases and 7 bases, there was a span of 15 bases. The CDR3 has 14 amino acids. Here the CDR3 reads CASSFYGASFGYTF. The CDR3 DNA sequence: TGTGCCAGCAGTTTTTACGGGGCCTCCTTTGGCTACACCTTC.

This clonotype was seen a handful of times. The chain carries TRBV2 and TRBJ2-2; D assignment may be TRBD1 or TRBD2 (5 bases each). Germline V lookup: CDR1 SNHLY, CDR2 FYNNEI. The V gene lost 11 bases and the J gene lost 2 bases, with 12 bases spanning the gap. The CDR3 loop spans 13 amino acids. The DNA of the CDR3 is TGTGCCCAGAGGGACGTCAACACCGGGGAGCTGTTTTTT. Protein sequence: CAQRDVNTGELFF.

The sample holds a few counts of this clonotype. The rearrangement links TRBV6-2 or TRBV6-3 to TRBJ1-5; the D is unclear. With 0 bases removed from V and 4 bases from J, the gap between germline ends came to 16 bases. The CDR3 contains 17 residues. The germline V gene encodes CDR1 MNHEY and CDR2 SVGEGT. The CDR3 loop is CASSYSFYTRENQPQHF. The CDR3 coding sequence is TGTGCCAGCAGTTACTCGTTTTATACAAGAGAAAATCAGCCCCAGCATTTT.

This chain uses TRBV10-3 with TRBJ1-1, with D tentatively TRBD1 (6 bases). CDR3 length: 13 residues. V was pared by 9 bases and J by 1 base, with 12 bases between. Per germline, CDR1 ENHRY and CDR2 SYGVKD. The CDR3 DNA reads TGTGCCATTCGGGGGCAGGGGAACACTGAAGCTTTCTTT. This gives the protein CAIRGQGNTEAFF.

This clonotype was seen only a few times. V gene TRBV2 combines with J gene TRBJ2-2; TRBD1 might be the D (6 bases). Germline V gene sequence: CDR1 SNHLY, CDR2 FYNNEI. The V end was cut by 6 bases, the J end by 1 base, with 12 bases between. The CDR3 consists of 15 residues. The CDR3 DNA follows: TGTGCCAGCAGGGCGGGCAGGGGGAACACCGGGGAGCTGTTTTTT. It codes for CASRAGRGNTGELFF.

This clonotype has just one count. The chain joins TRBV11-2 to TRBJ2-1; D is possibly TRBD1 (6 bases). Germline V gene data show CDR1 as SGHAT and CDR2 as FQNNGV. The CDR3 is made up of 13 amino acids. V was cut by 0 bases and J by 9 bases, with 9 bases left in between. CDR3 region: CASSLDPRGEQFF. CDR3 bases: TGTGCCAGCAGCTTAGATCCCAGGGGTGAGCAGTTCTTC.

The chain has TRBV19 and TRBJ1-1; D is undetermined. V lost 0 bases, J lost 0 bases, and 5 bases lay in between. CDR3 size: 14 residues. CDR1 is LNHDA, CDR2 SQIVND, per germline (reference sequence). CDR3 sequence: CASSIEKMNTEAFF. The DNA of the CDR3 is TGTGCCAGTAGTATAGAGAAGATGAACACTGAAGCTTTCTTT.

This clonotype was found a few times. V gene TRBV12-3 or TRBV12-4 combines with J gene TRBJ1-2; 8 bases match TRBD1. CDR3 size: 13 residues. V dropped 2 bases and J dropped 8; count of bases not matched to a gene: 4. In DNA, the CDR3 is TGTGCCAGCAGTTTACGACAGGGGCACGGCTACACCTTC. Translating it yields CASSLRQGHGYTF.